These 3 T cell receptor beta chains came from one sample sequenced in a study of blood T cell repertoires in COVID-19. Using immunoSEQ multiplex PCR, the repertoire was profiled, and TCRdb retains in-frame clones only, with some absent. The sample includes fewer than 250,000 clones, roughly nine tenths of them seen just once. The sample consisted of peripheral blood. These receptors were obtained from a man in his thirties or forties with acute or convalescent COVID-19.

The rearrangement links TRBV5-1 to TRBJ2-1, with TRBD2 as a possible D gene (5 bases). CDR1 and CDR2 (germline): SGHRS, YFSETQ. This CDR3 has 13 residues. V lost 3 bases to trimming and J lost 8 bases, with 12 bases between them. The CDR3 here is CASSWTTRDEQFF. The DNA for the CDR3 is TGCGCCAGCAGCTGGACCACGAGGGATGAGCAGTTCTTC.

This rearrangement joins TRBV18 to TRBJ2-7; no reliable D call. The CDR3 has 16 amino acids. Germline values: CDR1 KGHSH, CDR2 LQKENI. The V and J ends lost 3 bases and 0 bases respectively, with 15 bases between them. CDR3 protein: CASSPIVQRSSYEQYF. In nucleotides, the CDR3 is TGTGCCAGCTCACCCATAGTTCAAAGGAGCTCCTACGAGCAGTACTTC.

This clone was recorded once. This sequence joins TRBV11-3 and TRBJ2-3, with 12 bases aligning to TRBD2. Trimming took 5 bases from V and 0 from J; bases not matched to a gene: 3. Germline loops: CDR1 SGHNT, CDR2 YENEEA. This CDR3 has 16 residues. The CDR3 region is CASSQGLAGSTDTQYF. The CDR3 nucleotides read TGTGCCAGCAGCCAGGGACTAGCGGGTAGCACAGATACGCAGTATTTT.